This TCR beta chain stems from a study of blood T cell repertoires in COVID-19. Study in general: The United States, Italy and Spain supplied acute and convalescent COVID-19 samples. T cells, B-cell-depleted T cells, or PBMCs provided the cDNA or gDNA that served as material.

The authors' processing: The authors estimated nucleated cell counts from reference gene primer amplification. The protocol was immunoSEQ multiplex PCR, while the TCRdb copy is restricted to in-frame clones and leaves out a portion. For V, J and clone size, that table is used; D and trimming come from the DNA. The data hold about 58,000 clones, with roughly nine tenths observed a single time. The CDR3 runs to 19 residues. Trimming removed 0 bases from V and 4 bases from J, with 24 bases in between. Per germline, CDR1 SGHVS and CDR2 FQNEAQ. Sample: peripheral blood. The receptor was isolated from an older woman with active COVID-19. V and J are TRBV7-8 and TRBJ1-2; maybe TRBD1 (6 bases). For the CDR3, the DNA is TGTGCCAGCAGCTTAGCGCAAGGGAATCCGACAGGCATCGGCTATGGCTACACCTTC. It codes for CASSLAQGNPTGIGYGYTF. Variable domain in full (rest from reference TRBV7-8 and TRBJ1-2): GAGVSQSPRYKVAKRGQDVALRCDPISGHVSLFWYQQALGQGPEFLTYFQNEAQLDKSGLPSDRFFAERPEGSVSTLKIQRTQQEDSAVYLCASSLAQGNPTGIGYGYTFGSGTRLTVV.